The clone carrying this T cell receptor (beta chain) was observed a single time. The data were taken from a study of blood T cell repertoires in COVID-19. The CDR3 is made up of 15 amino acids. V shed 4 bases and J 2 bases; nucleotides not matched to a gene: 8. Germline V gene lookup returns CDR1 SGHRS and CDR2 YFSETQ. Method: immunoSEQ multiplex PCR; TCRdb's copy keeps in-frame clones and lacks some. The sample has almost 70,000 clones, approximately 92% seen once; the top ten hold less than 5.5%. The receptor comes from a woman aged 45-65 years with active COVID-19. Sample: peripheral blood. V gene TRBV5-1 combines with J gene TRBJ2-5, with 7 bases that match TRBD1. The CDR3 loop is CASSQTGQVQETQYF. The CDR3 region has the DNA TGCGCCAGCAGCCAAACCGGACAGGTACAAGAGACCCAGTACTTC.